The T cell receptor (beta chain) under discussion was sequenced for a study of Graves' ophthalmopathy and Graves' hyperthyroidism. The sequenced template was RNA, covering the TCR beta CDR3 region. Scientists carried out first-round RT-PCR using HTBI primers and then a second-round multiplex PCR. TCRdb reanalysed the multiplex PCR reads using MiXCR and keeps one entry per CDR3 protein. The repertoire has 45,000 to 60,000 distinct CDR3 sequences, less than 65% of them found once; the top ten carry over 3.5%. This clonotype appeared many times. Its matching antigen is unknown. V dropped 0 bases and J dropped 7; count of bases not matched to a gene: 8. Germline V lookup: CDR1 SGHKS, CDR2 YYEKEE (reference sequence). The CDR3 length is 16 residues. Overall study findings and caveats: Blood also held most thyroid clonotypes expanded above 0.001 frequency. The model's prediction of ophthalmopathy progression had about 70% sensitivity and 72% to 75% specificity.

The study enrolled ophthalmopathy donors with moderate-to-severe activity, CAS ≥3, NOSPECS ≥4 and duration under 3 months. Thyroid ultrasound, orbital computed tomography, TRAb, serum thyroxine and clinical symptoms formed the basis of diagnosis. Sequencing was done on a sample of peripheral blood. The V call is TRBV5-5, the J call TRBJ2-1; 9 bases map to TRBD2. This clonotype was sampled from an adult woman with Graves' ophthalmopathy. Written as DNA, the CDR3 is TGTGCCAGCAGCTTGGTGGATAGCGGGAGTCGTAATGAGCAGTTCTTC. The encoded protein is CASSLVDSGSRNEQFF.